This T cell receptor beta chain was observed in a study of blood T cell repertoires in COVID-19. In the study overall: Specimens from acute and convalescent COVID-19 originated in the United States, Italy and Spain. Nucleic acid was either cDNA or gDNA, and it came from T cells, B-cell-depleted T cells, or PBMCs.

Authors' analysis steps: Reference gene primer amplification gave nucleated cell count estimates. Using immunoSEQ multiplex PCR, the repertoire was profiled, and TCRdb retains in-frame clones only, with some absent. V, J and clone size reflect that table, while D and trimming were determined from the DNA. Among 150,000 to 200,000 clones listed, more than 70% were seen once. V was pared by 3 bases and J by 12 bases, with 11 bases between. CDR1 is MGHDK, CDR2 SYGVNS, per germline. The CDR3 totals 12 residues. Sequencing used peripheral blood. The chain recombines TRBV25-1 with TRBJ1-4; tentative D call: TRBD1 (6 bases). The receptor's source is a middle-aged man with active or convalescent COVID-19. The CDR3 nucleotides are TGTGCCAGCAGTGAGGGGGGGCTAGAACTGTTTTTT. It yields the protein CASSEGGLELFF.